This is a list of T cell receptor beta chains from one sample in a study of T cell responses to AZD1222 COVID-19 vaccine. Repertoires were generated with immunoSEQ multiplex PCR, while TCRdb's copy carries only in-frame clones and drops some. The sample records some 140,000 clones, approximately 90% being singletons. Sequenced here: peripheral blood, sampled on day 0 of AZD1222 vaccination. These receptors were taken from an adult in good health. CDR3s leave out the opening cysteine and the closing phenylalanine or tryptophan.

v_call | cdr3_aa
TRBV2 | ASNVWGSGSNNEQF
TRBV6-5 | ASSRGRVYGYT
TRBV19 | ASSRNRGNTGELF
TRBV5-1 | ASSLQGPGELF
TRBV25-1 | ASSIRANTEAF
TRBV28 | ASSHIRDGYT
TRBV2 | ASRSYNEQF
TRBV6-5 | ASSYSPVFKSTEAF
TRBV4-1 | ASSQRQAEYEQF
TRBV7-9 | ASSLLRGTGSVNEQF
TRBV18 | ASSPQRLAKQTQY
TRBV15 | ATSRGGKGSMNTEAF
TRBV24-1 | ATSATDWGQNYGYT
TRBV10-2 | ASSPGLSYEQY
TRBV7-2 | ASSFSGTGLYGYT
TRBV7-8 | ASSPGRINQPQH
TRBV5-1 | ASTSGSYEQY
TRBV5-1 | ASSLGTGDEAF
TRBV29-1 | SVGTGDKGYT
TRBV19 | ASSISDRSGRRPQH
TRBV18 | ASSPRRTEGTEAF
TRBV27 | ASSRTGALGQPQH
TRBV5-1 | ASSLGTENEQF
TRBV7-9 | ASSLPDTEAF
TRBV5-1 | ASSLDVIGANVLT
TRBV28 | ASTLEAGTGELF
TRBV14 | ASSRAGSGEQY
TRBV19 | ASSIGRSGQQY
TRBV5-1 | ASSFGHVSYNEQF
TRBV9 | ASSVDDAGASYEQY
TRBV2 | ARGIGTVLSPLH
TRBV29-1 | SVPRDRGSDNEQF
TRBV4-2 | ASSQEGAMNTEAF
TRBV16 | ASSHPRGQTGGYT
TRBV11-3 | ASSDRDKGFYGYT
TRBV11-3 | ASSPGTSTEQY
TRBV7-2 | ASSLGSSNYGYT
TRBV7-9 | ASSSLTGVNQPQH
TRBV23-1 | ASSQSVFPDYGYT
TRBV4-1 | ASSQEGLSGANVLT
TRBV28 | ASSETGTSSGNTIY
TRBV19 | ASSRDPRAQH
TRBV28 | ASSFRGSGQPQH
TRBV6-1 | ASSERSTWNTEAF
TRBV6-2/TRBV6-3 | ASSTRTGNTDTQY
TRBV6-5 | ASTVGTSGYEQY
TRBV28 | ASSFSTDTQY